This T cell receptor beta chain appears in the sequencing data of a study of T cell repertoires in cytomegalovirus infection. Study-wide results and limits: Cumulative frequency of public TCR beta families picked out carriers of CMV plus the relevant HLA.

One entry per CDR3 protein, called by TCRdb with MiXCR from the reads. The sample shows 360,000 or so distinct CDR3 sequences, approximately 30% of them seen only once. V was shortened by 3 bases and J by 6 bases, with 16 bases between the two germline ends. CDR1 is SGDLS, CDR2 YYNGEE, per germline. The length of the CDR3 is 15 residues. About this clonotype itself: What it binds is unknown.

This chain links TRBV9 with TRBJ2-1, with D possibly matching TRBD1 (5 bases). The material was cultured PBMCs, obtained from culture after CMV antigen stimulation. This clonotype was obtained from a human donor in good health (CMV status not recorded). Some clones in this sample may be carry-over from other donors' samples. This chain's CDR3 is CASSAGPRVFNEQFF. In nucleotides, the CDR3 is TGTGCCAGCAGCGCAGGGCCAAGGGTTTTCAATGAGCAGTTCTTC. Full variable domain (outside the CDR3, taken from reference TRBV9 and TRBJ2-1): DSGVTQTPKHLITATGQRVTLRCSPRSGDLSVYWYQQSLDQGLQFLIQYYNGEERAKGNILERFSAQQFPDLHSELNLSSLELGDSALYFCASSAGPRVFNEQFFGPGTRLTVL.